This T cell receptor (beta chain) was profiled in a study of early T cells in non-severe SARS-CoV-2 infection. Study in general: Chains from this unsorted whole-blood bulk RNA could not be paired. Study results and limitations: VDJdb matching, biased toward anti-spike CD8 responses, missed private and CD4 specificities.

Unique molecular identifiers tagged individual cDNA molecules. One entry per CDR3 protein results from TCRdb running MiXCR on the 5' RACE reads. Found here are approximately 71,000 distinct CDR3 sequences, 10% to 15% of them singletons; the top ten hold about 1.7%. This clonotype has a handful of counts. As yet, its antigen is unknown. The CDR3 covers 14 residues. Germline CDR1 reads GTSNPN; CDR2 reads SVGIG (reference sequence). V shed 4 bases and J shed 6 bases, with 16 bases lying between them. Sequenced: whole blood. The TCR comes from an adult who was a healthcare worker with PCR-confirmed SARS-CoV-2 infection or an uninfected control (not recorded which). This sequence joins TRBV30 and TRBJ1-3; D remains unclear. CDR3 DNA sequence: TGTGCCTGGACTTCGGGCGTTGGAGAAAACACCATATATTTT. As protein: CAWTSGVGENTIYF. Based on the CDR3 plus reference TRBV30 and TRBJ1-3, the full variable domain is SQTIHQWPATLVQPVGSPLSLECTVEGTSNPNLYWYRQAAGRGLQLLFYSVGIGQISSEVPQNLSASRPQDRQFILSSKKLLLSDSGFYLCAWTSGVGENTIYFGEGSWLTVV.